This TCR beta chain was obtained from a study of siplizumab effects on memory and regulatory T cells. Note on this clone: Its antigen remains unknown.

Overall study results and limits: It was not possible to assign a naive or memory phenotype to roughly 75-97% of proliferating CD4+ or CD8+ clones. Alloreactive sequences traceable to unstimulated CD4+ memory cells were significantly reduced by siplizumab.

V was shortened by 10 bases and J by 3 bases, with 16 bases between the two germline ends. The CDR3 is made up of 13 amino acids. CDR1 is MNHEY, CDR2 SVGAGI, per germline. Sequencing used immunoSEQ multiplex PCR; TCRdb keeps in-frame clones, though not all of them. The sample consists of 92,000 or so clones, more than 80% of them appearing once. The chain has TRBV6-5 and TRBJ2-7; D may be TRBD1 (7 bases). The material sequenced was CD4+ T cells sorted from blood. The source of this sequence is a human donor in good health. CDR3 protein: CATRGTGGYEQYF. As DNA, the CDR3 is TGTGCCACCAGGGGGACTGGGGGCTACGAGCAGTACTTC.